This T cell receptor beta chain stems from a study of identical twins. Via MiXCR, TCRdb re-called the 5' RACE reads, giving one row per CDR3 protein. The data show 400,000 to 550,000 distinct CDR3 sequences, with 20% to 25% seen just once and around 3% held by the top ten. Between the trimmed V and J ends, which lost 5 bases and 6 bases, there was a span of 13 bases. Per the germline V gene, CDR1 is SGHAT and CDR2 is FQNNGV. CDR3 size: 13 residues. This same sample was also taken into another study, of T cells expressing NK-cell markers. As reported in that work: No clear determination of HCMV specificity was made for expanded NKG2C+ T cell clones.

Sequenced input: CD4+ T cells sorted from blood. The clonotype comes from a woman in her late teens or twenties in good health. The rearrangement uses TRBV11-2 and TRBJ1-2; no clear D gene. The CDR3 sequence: CASSKSRANGYTF. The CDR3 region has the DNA TGTGCCAGCAGCAAATCTAGGGCCAATGGCTACACCTTC.